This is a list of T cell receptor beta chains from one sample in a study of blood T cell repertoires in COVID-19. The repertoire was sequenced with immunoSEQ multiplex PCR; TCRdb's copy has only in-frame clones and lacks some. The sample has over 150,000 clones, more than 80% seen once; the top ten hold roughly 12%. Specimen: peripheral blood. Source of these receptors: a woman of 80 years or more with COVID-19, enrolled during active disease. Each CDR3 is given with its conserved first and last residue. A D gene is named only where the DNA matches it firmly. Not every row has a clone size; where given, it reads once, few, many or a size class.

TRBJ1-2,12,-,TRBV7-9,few,TGTGCCAGCAGCCTACAGAGCTATGGCTACACCTTC,CASSLQSYGYTF
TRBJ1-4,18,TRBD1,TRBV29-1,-,TGCAGCGTTGAAGCCTGGGACAGGAATACGCCAACTAATGAAAAACTGTTTTTT,CSVEAWDRNTPTNEKLFF
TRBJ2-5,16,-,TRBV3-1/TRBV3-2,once,TGTGCCAGCAGCCAAGATCTGGGCCAGGTTAAAGAGACCCAGTACTTC,CASSQDLGQVKETQYF
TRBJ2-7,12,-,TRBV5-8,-,TGTGCCAGCAGCTTGGTCCGGGGCGAGCAGTACTTC,CASSLVRGEQYF
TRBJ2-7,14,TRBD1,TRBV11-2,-,TGTGCCAGCAGCGTACAGGGGGACTCCTACGAGCAGTACTTC,CASSVQGDSYEQYF
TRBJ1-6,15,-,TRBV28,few,TGTGCCAGCAGTTGGGGGAGGGGTAATAATTCACCCCTCCACTTT,CASSWGRGNNSPLHF
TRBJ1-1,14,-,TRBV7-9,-,TGTGCCAGCAGCTTAGCGGCAGGGGTCACTGAAGCTTTCTTT,CASSLAAGVTEAFF
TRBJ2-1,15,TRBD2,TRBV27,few,TGTGCCAGCAGTTTATCGGTAGCGGGGTACAATGAGCAGTTCTTC,CASSLSVAGYNEQFF
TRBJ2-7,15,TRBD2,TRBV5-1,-,TGCGCCAGCAGCACTAGCGGGAGTCCACCACCCGAGCAGTACTTC,CASSTSGSPPPEQYF
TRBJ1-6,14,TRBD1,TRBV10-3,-,TGTGCCATCAGAAGGGACAGTTATAATTCACCCCTCCACTTT,CAIRRDSYNSPLHF
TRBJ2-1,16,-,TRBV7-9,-,TGTGCCAGCAGCTTAGCGTTAGACTACATTTGGGATGAGCAGTTCTTC,CASSLALDYIWDEQFF
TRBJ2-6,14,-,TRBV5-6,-,TGTGCCAGTCACAGGGTCTCTGGGGCCAACGTCCTGACTTTC,CASHRVSGANVLTF
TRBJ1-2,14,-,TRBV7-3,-,TGTGCCAGCAGCCCAGGGATCGGTACCTATGGCTACACCTTC,CASSPGIGTYGYTF
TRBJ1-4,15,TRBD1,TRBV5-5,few,TGTGCCAGCAGCAAGGCGGGGACAGGGGATGAAAAACTGTTTTTT,CASSKAGTGDEKLFF
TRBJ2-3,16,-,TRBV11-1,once,TGTGCCAGCAGCTTAGCGTCTAGCGTTAGCACAGATACGCAGTATTTT,CASSLASSVSTDTQYF
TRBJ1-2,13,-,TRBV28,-,TGTGCCAGCAGAATAACAGCCTCGGGAGGCTACACCTTC,CASRITASGGYTF
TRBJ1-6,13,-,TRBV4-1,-,TGCGCCAGCAGCCAAGCACAACCTTCACCCCTCCACTTT,CASSQAQPSPLHF
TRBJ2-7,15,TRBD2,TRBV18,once,TGTGCCAGCTCACCGGCCCTTAGCGGGAGCTACGAGCAGTACTTC,CASSPALSGSYEQYF
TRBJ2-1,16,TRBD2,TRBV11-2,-,TGTGCCAGCAGCTCACCCGGGACTAGCGGCTACAATGAGCAGTTCTTC,CASSSPGTSGYNEQFF
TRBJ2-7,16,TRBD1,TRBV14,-,TGTGCCAGCAGCCACCCCGGGACAGGGAGCTCCTACGAGCAGTACTTC,CASSHPGTGSSYEQYF
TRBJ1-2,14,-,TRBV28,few,TGTGCCAGCACCGAGGTATCAGACTACGACGGCTACACCTTC,CASTEVSDYDGYTF
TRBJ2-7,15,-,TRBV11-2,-,TGTGCCAGCAGCTTAGATCTCCCTAGATCTAACGAGCAGTACTTC,CASSLDLPRSNEQYF
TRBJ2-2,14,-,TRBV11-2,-,TGTGCCAACAAAGGCGGAGTAGCCGCCGGGGAGCTGTTTTTT,CANKGGVAAGELFF
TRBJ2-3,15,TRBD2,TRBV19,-,TGTGCCAGTAGTACCCAGCGGGAGGACACAGATACGCAGTATTTT,CASSTQREDTDTQYF
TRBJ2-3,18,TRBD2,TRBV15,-,TGTGCCACCAGCAGAGATCGGGCAGGGACTAGCAACACAGATACGCAGTATTTT,CATSRDRAGTSNTDTQYF
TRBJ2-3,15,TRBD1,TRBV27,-,TGTGCCAGCAGTTTCAGGACAGGGGGCACAGATACGCAGTATTTT,CASSFRTGGTDTQYF
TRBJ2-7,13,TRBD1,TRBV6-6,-,TGTGCCAGCACCCAGGGACAGATTTACGAGCAGTACTTC,CASTQGQIYEQYF
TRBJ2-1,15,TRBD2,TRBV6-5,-,TGTGCCAGCAGTTCGTTAGCGGGACTCCGCAATGAGCAGTTCTTC,CASSSLAGLRNEQFF
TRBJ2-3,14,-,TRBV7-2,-,TGTGCCAGCAGCTCCCCCCCGGGGGCAGATACGCAGTATTTT,CASSSPPGADTQYF
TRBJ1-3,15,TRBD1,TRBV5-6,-,TGTGCCAGCAGCTACCGACAGGGAGGCGTGAACACCATATATTTT,CASSYRQGGVNTIYF
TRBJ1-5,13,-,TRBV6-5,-,TGTGCCAGCAGTTACTCGAATGCGGAGCCCCAGCATTTT,CASSYSNAEPQHF
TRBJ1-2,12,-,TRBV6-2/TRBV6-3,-,TGTGCCAGCAGTGACGAGGGGGACGGCTACACCTTC,CASSDEGDGYTF
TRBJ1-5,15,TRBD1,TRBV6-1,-,TGTGCCAGCAGTGAACAGCCAGGGGGGAGACAGCCCCAGCATTTT,CASSEQPGGRQPQHF
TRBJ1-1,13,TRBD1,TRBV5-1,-,TGCGCCAGCAGCTTGGGAGGGGGCGCTGAAGCTTTCTTT,CASSLGGGAEAFF
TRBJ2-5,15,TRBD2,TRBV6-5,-,TGTGCCAGCAGGGCGACTAGCGGCTACCAAGAGACCCAGTACTTC,CASRATSGYQETQYF
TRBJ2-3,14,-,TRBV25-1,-,TGTGCCAGCAGCTCCGGGACTAGCACAGATACGCAGTATTTT,CASSSGTSTDTQYF
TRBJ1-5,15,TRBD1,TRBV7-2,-,TGTGCCAGCAGCTTAGGGCAGGGGGCACATCAGCCCCAGCATTTT,CASSLGQGAHQPQHF
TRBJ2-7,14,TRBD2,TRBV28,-,TGTGCCAGCAGTTTAGCGGGAGGGTCGTACGAGCAGTACTTC,CASSLAGGSYEQYF
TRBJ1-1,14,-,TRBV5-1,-,TGCGCCAGCAGCTTGACCGGCAGGGGAACTGAAGCTTTCTTT,CASSLTGRGTEAFF
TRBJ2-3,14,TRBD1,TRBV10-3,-,TGTGCCATCCACCGGGACAGGGAAGCAGATACGCAGTATTTT,CAIHRDREADTQYF
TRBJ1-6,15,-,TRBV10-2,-,TGCGCCAGCAGTGAGCCGGGGGTGATGGATTCACCCCTCCACTTT,CASSEPGVMDSPLHF
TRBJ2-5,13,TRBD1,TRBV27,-,TGTGCCAGCAGTGAAGGACAGGGGTTGACCCAGTACTTC,CASSEGQGLTQYF
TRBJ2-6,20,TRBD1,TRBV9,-,TGTGCCAGCAGCGTAGGGCTACCGGGACAGAGTTACTCTGGGGCCAACGTCCTGACTTTC,CASSVGLPGQSYSGANVLTF
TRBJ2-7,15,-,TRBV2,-,TGTGCCAGCAGTCCTCCGGGACAAGTAACCCACGAGCAGTACTTC,CASSPPGQVTHEQYF
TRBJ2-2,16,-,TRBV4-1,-,TGCGCCAGCAGCCAAGTCGTGCGGGTTGGCACCGGGGAGCTGTTTTTT,CASSQVVRVGTGELFF
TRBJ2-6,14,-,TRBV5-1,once,TGCGCCAGCAGAGGAGCGCGAGGGGCCAACGTCCTGACTTTC,CASRGARGANVLTF
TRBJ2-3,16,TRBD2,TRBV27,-,TGTGCCAGCAGCTCACAGCGGGGGACCCACACAGATACGCAGTATTTT,CASSSQRGTHTDTQYF
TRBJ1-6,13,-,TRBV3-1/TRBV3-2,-,TGTGCCAGCAGCCCCGGACACAATTCACCCCTCCACTTT,CASSPGHNSPLHF
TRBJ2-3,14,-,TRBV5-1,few,TGCGCCAGCAGCTTGGGACAGGCGGGAGATACGCAGTATTTT,CASSLGQAGDTQYF
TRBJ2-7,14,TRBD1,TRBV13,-,TGTGCCAGCACCATAGGGACAGGGATCCACGAGCAGTACTTC,CASTIGTGIHEQYF
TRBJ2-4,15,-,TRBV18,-,TGTGCCAGCTCACCAAAGGCAGGAGCCAAAAACATTCAGTACTTC,CASSPKAGAKNIQYF
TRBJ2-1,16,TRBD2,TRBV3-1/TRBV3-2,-,TGTGCCAGCAGCCCCCGGGAGGGCCTAGGTGGCAATGAGCAGTTCTTC,CASSPREGLGGNEQFF
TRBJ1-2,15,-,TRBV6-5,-,TGTGCCAGCAGTTATTTCACGTCGGGGAGTCGGGGCTACACCTTC,CASSYFTSGSRGYTF
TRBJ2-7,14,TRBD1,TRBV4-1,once,TGCGCCAGCAGCCAAGCGACAGGGACCTACGAGCAGTACTTC,CASSQATGTYEQYF
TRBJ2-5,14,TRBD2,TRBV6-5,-,TGTGCCAGCAGTTACTTTGCGGGAGCAGAGACCCAGTACTTC,CASSYFAGAETQYF
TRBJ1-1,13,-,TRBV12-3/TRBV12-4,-,TGTGCCAGCAGTTTAGGACAGAACACTGAAGCTTTCTTT,CASSLGQNTEAFF
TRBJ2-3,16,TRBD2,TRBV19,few,TGTGCCAGTAGCATGATAAATTTGGCGGGGGAAGATACGCAGTATTTT,CASSMINLAGEDTQYF